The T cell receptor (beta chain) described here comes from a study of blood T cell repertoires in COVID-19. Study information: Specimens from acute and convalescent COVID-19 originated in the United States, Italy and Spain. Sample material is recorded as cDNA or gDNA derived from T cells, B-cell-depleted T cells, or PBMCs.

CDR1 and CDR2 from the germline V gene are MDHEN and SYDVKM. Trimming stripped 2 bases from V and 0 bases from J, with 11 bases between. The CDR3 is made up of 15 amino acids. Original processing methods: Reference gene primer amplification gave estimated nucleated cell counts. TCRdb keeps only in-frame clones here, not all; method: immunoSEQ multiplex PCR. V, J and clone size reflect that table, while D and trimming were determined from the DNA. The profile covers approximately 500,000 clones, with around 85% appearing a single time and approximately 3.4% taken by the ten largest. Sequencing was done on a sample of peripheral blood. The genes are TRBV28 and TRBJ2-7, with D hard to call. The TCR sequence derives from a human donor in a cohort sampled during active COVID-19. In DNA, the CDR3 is TGTGCCAGCAGTTTAATAGGTAGGAGCTCCTACGAGCAGTACTTC. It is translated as CASSLIGRSSYEQYF. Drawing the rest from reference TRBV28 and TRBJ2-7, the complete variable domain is DVKVTQSSRYLVKRTGEKVFLECVQDMDHENMFWYRQDPGLGLRLIYFSYDVKMKEKGDIPEGYSVSREKKERFSLILESASTNQTSMYLCASSLIGRSSYEQYFGPGTRLTVT.